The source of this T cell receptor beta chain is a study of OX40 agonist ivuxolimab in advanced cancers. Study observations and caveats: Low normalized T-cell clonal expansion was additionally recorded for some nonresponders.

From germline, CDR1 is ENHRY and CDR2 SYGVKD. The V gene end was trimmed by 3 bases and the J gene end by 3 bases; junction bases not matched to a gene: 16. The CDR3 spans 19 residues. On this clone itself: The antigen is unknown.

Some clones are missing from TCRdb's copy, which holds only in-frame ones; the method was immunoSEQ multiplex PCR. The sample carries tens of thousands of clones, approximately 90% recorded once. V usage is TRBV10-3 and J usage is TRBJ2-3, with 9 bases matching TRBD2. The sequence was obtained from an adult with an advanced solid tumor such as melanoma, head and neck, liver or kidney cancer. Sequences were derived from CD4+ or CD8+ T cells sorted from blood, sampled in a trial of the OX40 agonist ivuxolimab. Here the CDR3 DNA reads TGTGCCATCAGTGATGTTTTAGCGGGAGAGGATCGGAGTACAGATACGCAGTATTTT. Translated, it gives CAISDVLAGEDRSTDTQYF.